The 29 T cell receptor beta chains given below trace back to one sample, sequenced in a study of T-cell reconstitution after alpha-beta-depleted transplantation in children. Unique molecular identifiers were built into the TCRbeta library. TCRdb recomputed calls from the PCR reads with MiXCR, one row per CDR3 protein. The profile shows approximately 650,000 distinct CDR3 sequences, around 13% of them singletons. Source: PBMCs, taken before TCRalphabeta/CD19-depleted stem cell transplant. The receptors here all came from a girl under 10 years old with congenital amegakaryocytic thrombocytopenia, due to receive a stem cell transplant.

This clonotype has ten or more counts. The chain links TRBV7-6 to TRBJ2-1, with D possibly being TRBD2 (5 bases). The V and J ends lost 5 bases and 8 bases respectively, with 19 bases between them. The CDR3 length is 15 residues. Germline lookup yields CDR1 SGHVS and CDR2 FNYEAQ. The CDR3 DNA reads as TGTGCCAGCAGCCAAGTCACTGCTAGCCCCCATGAGCAGTTCTTC. It encodes CASSQVTASPHEQFF.

This clonotype was found a few times. The chain uses TRBV20-1 and TRBJ1-2; no firm D call. The CDR3 loop spans 14 amino acids. Trimming pared 0 bases from V and 0 bases from J, leaving 8 bases between. The V gene's germline CDR1 is DFQATT and CDR2 SNEGSKA (reference sequence). The CDR3 DNA sequence: TGCAGTGCTAGAGACAGCCGAGCTAACTATGGCTACACCTTC. It encodes CSARDSRANYGYTF.

Worth noting for this clonotype: The CDR3 does not end in the conserved phenylalanine or tryptophan, so this is likely a read error. The chain employs TRBV10-3 and TRBJ2-2, with D maybe TRBD2 (6 bases). Germline loops: CDR1 ENHRY, CDR2 SYGVKD. The length of the CDR3 is 15 residues. The CDR3 sequence: CAAGAGRLLTGELFL. The CDR3 bases are TGTGCGGCCGGGGCCGGGAGACTCCTCACCGGGGAGCTGTTTCTT.

This clonotype was seen ten or more times. The V call is TRBV12-3 or TRBV12-4, the J call TRBJ2-7; 7 bases fit TRBD2. Trimming took 5 bases from V and 3 from J; bases not matched to a gene: 7. The CDR3 totals 14 residues. This chain's CDR3 is CASSTAGESYEQYF. CDR3 nucleotides: TGTGCCAGCAGTACGGCGGGAGAAAGCTACGAGCAGTACTTC.

This clonotype has at least ten counts. V is TRBV20-1 and J is TRBJ2-1, with D possibly being TRBD2 (5 bases). Trimming cost V 5 bases and J 6 bases, with 11 bases left between them. The length of the CDR3 is 12 residues. Germline V lookup: CDR1 DFQATT, CDR2 SNEGSKA (reference sequence). As DNA, the CDR3 is TGCAGTGCTCGGGCTCGGGGCAATGAGCAGTTCTTC. Protein sequence: CSARARGNEQFF.

CDR3 sequence reads: CSACSTDNLYEQYF. The CDR3 bases are TGCAGTGCTTGTTCGACGGACAACCTCTACGAGCAGTACTTC. V is TRBV20-1 and J is TRBJ2-7; weak D call: TRBD1 (5 bases). Germline-derived CDR1 and CDR2 are DFQATT and SNEGSKA (reference sequence). The CDR3 covers 14 residues. V was clipped by 5 bases and J by 3 bases, with 17 bases between them.

The rearrangement links TRBV12-3 or TRBV12-4 to TRBJ1-1; D call uncertain. V was shortened by 3 bases and J by 3 bases, with 17 bases between the two germline ends. The CDR3 loop spans 16 amino acids. CDR3 protein: CASSLSTGELYTEAFF. CDR3 in DNA: TGTGCCAGCAGTTTGTCCACCGGGGAGCTTTACACTGAAGCTTTCTTT.

This clonotype was observed many times. The rearrangement links TRBV7-2 to TRBJ2-4; D uncertain. The length of the CDR3 is 13 residues. Per the germline V gene, CDR1 is SGHTA and CDR2 is FQGNSA. Trimming left V 7 bases short and J 8 bases short, with 15 bases between. CDR3 region: CASMSVSPDIQYF. CDR3 coding DNA: TGTGCCAGCATGTCAGTCAGCCCGGACATTCAGTACTTC.

This clonotype was observed many times. This chain uses TRBV5-5 with TRBJ2-5; no reliable D call. CDR1 SGHKS and CDR2 YYEKEE come from the germline V gene (reference sequence). The CDR3 sequence is 14 residues long. The V end lost 0 bases, the J end lost 5 bases, and 11 bases lay between the germline ends. CDR3 sequence (DNA): TGTGCCAGCAGCTTGGGGTGGCCAGTGGAGACCCAGTACTTC. It encodes CASSLGWPVETQYF. Combining the CDR3 with reference TRBV5-5 and TRBJ2-5 gives the whole variable domain DAGVTQSPTHLIKTRGQQVTLRCSPISGHKSVSWYQQVLGQGPQFIFQYYEKEERGRGNFPDRFSARQFPNYSSELNVNALLLGDSALYLCASSLGWPVETQYFGPGTRLLVL.

This clonotype was observed at least ten times. The chain joins TRBV7-9 to TRBJ2-2, with D tentatively TRBD2 (6 bases). This CDR3 is 15 amino acids long. V shed 2 bases and J shed 2 bases, with 9 bases lying between them. The germline CDR1 and CDR2 sequences are SEHNR and FQNEAQ (reference sequence). The CDR3 sequence is CASSLRGGNTGELFF. The CDR3 DNA reads as TGTGCCAGCAGCTTACGGGGAGGAAACACCGGGGAGCTGTTTTTT.

In the case of this clonotype: Possible read error: a much larger clone is one base away. The chain carries TRBV20-1 and TRBJ2-2; D unresolved. The CDR3 has 14 residues. The germline CDR1 and CDR2 sequences are DFQATT and SNEGSKA (reference sequence). The CDR3 DNA reads TGCAGTGCTAGCGGCGAATCGAACGCCGGGGAGCTGTTTTTT. It translates to CSASGESNAGELFF.

The chain combines TRBV2 with TRBJ2-5; D gene unclear. The CDR3 is 15 amino acids. Per the germline V gene, CDR1 is SNHLY and CDR2 is FYNNEI. Trimming took 6 bases from V and 3 from J, leaving 17 bases between them. The CDR3 nucleotides are TGTGCCAGCAGCCTTTCCCTCCGGACGGAAGAGACCCAGTACTTC. It specifies CASSLSLRTEETQYF.

The rearrangement links TRBV20-1 to TRBJ2-2, with 10 bases that match TRBD2. CDR1 is DFQATT, CDR2 SNEGSKA, per germline (reference sequence). This CDR3 comprises 21 residues. The V segment lost 7 bases and the J segment 0 bases; nucleotides outside the gene matches: 23. For the CDR3, the DNA is TGCAGTGACGGGTCGATGAGGTATTACTGGACTAGCGGCGCGAACACCGGGGAGCTGTTTTTT. Protein sequence: CSDGSMRYYWTSGANTGELFF.

The chain carries TRBV29-1 and TRBJ2-1; possibly TRBD1 for D (6 bases). CDR3 length: 12 residues. From germline, CDR1 is SQVTM and CDR2 ANQGSEA. Trimming cost V 6 bases and J 4 bases, with 10 bases left between them. CDR3 coding DNA: TGCAGCGTGGACAGAGATTACAATGAGCAGTTCTTC. This sequence encodes CSVDRDYNEQFF.

This clonotype was seen ten or more times. The V and J genes are TRBV12-3 or TRBV12-4 and TRBJ2-1, with 12 bases identical to TRBD1. With 5 bases clipped from V and 9 bases from J, the junction kept 8 bases outside the gene matches. The CDR3 runs 15 residues. CDR3 protein: CASSPRDRGRSEQFF. CDR3 coding DNA: TGTGCCAGCAGTCCCCGGGACAGGGGGCGAAGTGAGCAGTTCTTC.

This clonotype was recorded many times. The chain links TRBV7-6 to TRBJ2-2; D remains unclear. V was trimmed by 2 bases and J by 11 bases, leaving 12 bases between them. The CDR3 is 13 residues long. Germline V gives CDR1 SGHVS, CDR2 FNYEAQ. The chain's CDR3 is CASSLWADPELFF. The CDR3 DNA reads as TGTGCCAGCAGCTTATGGGCAGATCCAGAGCTGTTTTTT.

The chain has TRBV12-3 or TRBV12-4 and TRBJ2-1; D is tentatively TRBD1 or TRBD2 (5 bases each). V was trimmed by 5 bases and J by 7 bases, leaving 12 bases between them. The CDR3 totals 13 residues. CDR3 DNA sequence: TGTGCCAGCAGTCCCTTCGAGGGGAATGAGCAGTTCTTC. Its translation is CASSPFEGNEQFF.

Notes on this clonotype: It may be a read error: a sequence one base away is much more abundant. The V call is TRBV29-1, the J call TRBJ2-5, with D possibly TRBD1 on 5 matching bases. Germline V gene lookup returns CDR1 SQVTM and CDR2 ANQGSEA. The CDR3 length is 13 residues. The CDR3 protein is CSVVSSRVETQSF. The CDR3 bases are TGCAGCGTTGTATCGTCCAGGGTGGAGACCCAGTCCTTC.

This chain connects TRBV5-5 to TRBJ2-2, with 7 bases that match TRBD1. The V segment lost 7 bases and the J segment 2 bases; nucleotides outside the gene matches: 5. Germline-derived CDR1 and CDR2 are SGHKS and YYEKEE (reference sequence). There are 14 residues in the CDR3. In nucleotides, the CDR3 is TGTGCCAGCTTGGGGACAGTAAACACCGGGGAGCTGTTTTTT. This codes for CASLGTVNTGELFF.

In its sample, this clonotype was seen a few times. The chain carries TRBV19 and TRBJ2-1; tentative D call: TRBD1 (6 bases). Germline loops: CDR1 LNHDA, CDR2 SQIVND (reference sequence). The germline V and J ends were trimmed by 3 bases and 4 bases, with 16 bases remaining between them. The length of the CDR3 is 16 residues. The CDR3: CASSMTGDTRYNEQFF. The CDR3 nucleotides read TGTGCCAGTAGTATGACCGGGGACACCAGATACAATGAGCAGTTCTTC.

This clonotype was seen at least ten times. The genes are TRBV20-1 and TRBJ1-2; D unresolved. With 6 bases removed from V and 0 bases from J, the gap between germline ends came to 17 bases. CDR3 length equals 15 residues. Germline CDR1 is DFQATT and CDR2 is SNEGSKA (reference sequence). Written as DNA, the CDR3 is TGCAGTGCCTCAGGCCGGGCCGGCACTAACTATGGCTACACCTTC. Translation gives CSASGRAGTNYGYTF.

The genes are TRBV20-1 and TRBJ2-2; D tentatively fits TRBD1 or TRBD2 (7 bases each). CDR1 is DFQATT, CDR2 SNEGSKA, per germline (reference sequence). V was cut by 2 bases and J by 6 bases, with 16 bases left in between. The CDR3 is made up of 15 amino acids. The DNA of the CDR3 is TGCAGTGCTAGACTGACAGGGAGGGTGTCCGGGGAGCTGTTTTTT. It yields the protein CSARLTGRVSGELFF.

This rearrangement joins TRBV5-5 to TRBJ2-5, with 13 bases lining up with TRBD2. This CDR3 has 16 amino acids. The V gene's germline CDR1 is SGHKS and CDR2 YYEKEE (reference sequence). The trim removed 3 bases at V and 5 bases at J, leaving 7 bases unmatched. The CDR3 reads CASSWGTSGTGETQYF. The DNA of the CDR3 is TGTGCCAGCAGCTGGGGGACTAGCGGGACCGGTGAGACCCAGTACTTC.

As concerns this clonotype: At one of its ends the junction is not consistent with the germline gene, which may arise from a read error. The CDR3 region is CASTRQGSYNGQFF. CDR3 DNA: TGTGCCAGCACAAGACAGGGCTCCTACAATGGGCAGTTCTTC. V gene TRBV12-3 or TRBV12-4 combines with J gene TRBJ2-1; 7 positions agree with TRBD1. The CDR3 consists of 14 residues.

Of note for this clonotype: This may stem from a read error, because a much larger clone lies one nucleotide away. V is TRBV28 and J is TRBJ1-5; D might be TRBD1 (5 bases). Germline V gene lookup returns CDR1 MDHEN and CDR2 SYDVKM. Trimming shortened V by 5 bases and J by 3 bases, and 20 bases separated the two germline ends. The CDR3 is 17 residues long. The chain's CDR3 is CASSTSDRGPHNQPQHF. In nucleotides, the CDR3 is TGTGCCAGCAGTACGTCCGACCGGGGCCCACACAATCAGCCCCAGCATTTT.

This clonotype was counted ten times or more. This chain joins TRBV29-1 and TRBJ2-2; D unresolved. This CDR3 is built from 13 residues. Between the trimmed V and J ends, which lost 3 bases and 1 base, there was a span of 6 bases. CDR1 is SQVTM and CDR2 is ANQGSEA in the germline V gene. The CDR3 nucleotides read TGCAGCGTTGAGGGCGGGAACACCGGGGAGCTGTTTTTT. Its protein product is CSVEGGNTGELFF.

The chain couples TRBV5-1 to TRBJ2-1; D is perhaps TRBD1 or TRBD2 (6 bases each). Looked up from germline, CDR1 is SGHRS and CDR2 is YFSETQ. V was shortened by 5 bases and J by 3 bases, with 18 bases between the two germline ends. This CDR3 is 16 amino acids long. The CDR3 reads CASSHGRGGGYNEQFF. The CDR3 DNA follows: TGCGCCAGCAGTCACGGACGAGGGGGAGGCTACAATGAGCAGTTCTTC.

The chain combines TRBV7-9 with TRBJ2-2, with 9 bases aligning to TRBD2. The CDR3 has 17 residues. The germline V gene encodes CDR1 SEHNR and CDR2 FQNEAQ (reference sequence). Losses at the gene ends were 5 bases for V and 0 bases for J; bases not matched to a gene: 7. The CDR3 loop reads CASSASGIGANTGELFF. In DNA, the CDR3 is TGTGCCAGCAGCGCTAGCGGGATAGGCGCGAACACCGGGGAGCTGTTTTTT.

The table lists this clonotype with many counts. The V call is TRBV20-1, the J call TRBJ2-3; no definite D call. The V and J ends lost 3 bases and 2 bases respectively, with 12 bases between them. The germline CDR1 and CDR2 sequences are DFQATT and SNEGSKA (reference sequence). The CDR3 has 14 residues. The CDR3 nucleotides are TGCAGTGCTAGCGATCTCGCCTTCACAGATACGCAGTATTTT. Translated: CSASDLAFTDTQYF.